This TCR beta chain was sequenced during a study of blood T cell repertoires in COVID-19. Background on the study: Acute and convalescent COVID-19 specimens originated in the United States, Italy and Spain. The cDNA or gDNA used as material had been derived from T cells, B-cell-depleted T cells, or PBMCs.

Authors' processing steps: Reference gene primer amplification yielded estimated nucleated cell counts. Measured with immunoSEQ multiplex PCR; TCRdb has only the in-frame clones, and not every one. V, J and clone size are taken as reported in that table, and D and trimming were inferred from the DNA itself. The sample shows 470,000 or so clones, 80% to 90% of them seen only once. Germline V CDR1 and CDR2: MDHEN, SYDVKM. The CDR3 totals 13 residues. V was clipped by 2 bases and J by 8 bases, with 12 bases between them. V is TRBV28 and J is TRBJ1-2, with D perhaps TRBD1 (6 bases). Sequencing was performed on peripheral blood. The TCR sequence derives from a woman aged 25 to 39 with acute or convalescent COVID-19. The CDR3 DNA reads TGTGCCAGCAGTTTAACAGGGCTAGAGGGCTACACCTTC. Residues: CASSLTGLEGYTF.